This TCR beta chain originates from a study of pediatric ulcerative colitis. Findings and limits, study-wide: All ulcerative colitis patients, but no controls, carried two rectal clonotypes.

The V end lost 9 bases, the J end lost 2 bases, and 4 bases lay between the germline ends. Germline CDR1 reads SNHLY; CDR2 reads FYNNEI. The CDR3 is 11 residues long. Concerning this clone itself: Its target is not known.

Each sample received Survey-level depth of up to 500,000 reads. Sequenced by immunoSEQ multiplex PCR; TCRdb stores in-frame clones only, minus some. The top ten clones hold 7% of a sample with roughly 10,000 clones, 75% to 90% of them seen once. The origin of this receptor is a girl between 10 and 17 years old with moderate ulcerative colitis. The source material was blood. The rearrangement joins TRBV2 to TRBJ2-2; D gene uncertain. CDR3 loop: CASQNTGELFF. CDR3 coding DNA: TGTGCCAGTCAAAACACCGGGGAGCTGTTTTTT. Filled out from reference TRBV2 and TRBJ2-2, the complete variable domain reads EPEVTQTPSHQVTQMGQEVILRCVPISNHLYFYWYRQILGQKVEFLVSFYNNEISEKSEIFDDQFSVERPDGSNFTLKIRSTKLEDSAMYFCASQNTGELFFGEGSRLTVL.